This T cell receptor beta chain stems from a study of T cells in Graves' hyperthyroidism and ophthalmopathy. Not enrolled were patients with uncontrolled infection, other autoimmune disease, pregnancy or lactation. Diagnosing involved the use of clinical symptoms, serum thyroxine and TRAb, thyroid ultrasound and orbital computed tomography. The blood sample was taken at first hyperthyroidism diagnosis, before any ophthalmopathy symptoms. It was 10 ml of fresh peripheral blood that supplied the PBMCs. There are many counts of this clonotype. Amplified TCR beta CDR3 regions came from RNA transcripts. Using the HTBI primer set, a first-round RT-PCR was run on the TCR CDR3. In TCRdb, the multiplex PCR reads were re-called with MiXCR into one record per CDR3 protein. The table shows fewer than 650,000 distinct CDR3 sequences, with approximately 15% occurring only once. The material sequenced was blood. The receptor's source is a woman aged 30 to 39 with Graves' hyperthyroidism that later progressed to Graves' ophthalmopathy.

The CDR3, as DNA: TGTGCCAGCAGTATCTCGGGCAGTAATAGCAATCAGCCCCAGCATTTT. Translated, it gives CASSISGSNSNQPQHF. This chain uses TRBV28 with TRBJ1-5, with unresolved D. The CDR3 runs to 16 residues. Germline assignment: CDR1 MDHEN and CDR2 SYDVKM. V was pared by 5 bases and J by 0 bases, with 14 bases between.